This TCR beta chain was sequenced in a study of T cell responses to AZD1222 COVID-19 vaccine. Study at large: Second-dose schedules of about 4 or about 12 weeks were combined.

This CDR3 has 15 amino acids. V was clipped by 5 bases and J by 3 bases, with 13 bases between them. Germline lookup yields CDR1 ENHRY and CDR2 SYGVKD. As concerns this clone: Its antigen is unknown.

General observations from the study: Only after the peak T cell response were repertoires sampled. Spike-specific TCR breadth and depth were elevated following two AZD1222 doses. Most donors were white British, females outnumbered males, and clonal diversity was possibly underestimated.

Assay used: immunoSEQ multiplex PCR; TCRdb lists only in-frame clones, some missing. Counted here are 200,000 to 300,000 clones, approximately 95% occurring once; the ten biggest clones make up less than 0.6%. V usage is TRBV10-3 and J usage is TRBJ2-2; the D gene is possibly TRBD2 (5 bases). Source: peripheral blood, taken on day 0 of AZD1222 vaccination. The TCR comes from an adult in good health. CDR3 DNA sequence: TGTGCCATCAGTCCTGAAGGAGCGGACACCGGGGAGCTGTTTTTT. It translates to CAISPEGADTGELFF.